This T cell receptor (beta chain) originates from a study of radiation and T cells in renal cell carcinoma. Study as a whole: Nephrectomy followed 15 Gy stereotactic body radiation by 4 weeks. Points from the study as a whole: From baseline, blood top tumor clonotypes peaked at 2 weeks post-radiation. No pretreatment tumor biopsies were available for baseline clonotypes.

Notes on this clone: Its specificity is unknown. In the same sample, other DNA sequences code for this CDR3.

Measured with immunoSEQ multiplex PCR; TCRdb has only the in-frame clones, and not every one. The data show 130,000 to 150,000 clones, approximately 91% seen once. Germline V gene lookup returns CDR1 LGHNA and CDR2 YNFKEQ. The trim removed 0 bases at V and 4 bases at J, leaving 3 bases unmatched. This CDR3 region has 15 residues. Time point indicated: baseline pretreatment blood. Described treatment: 15 Gy SBRT to primary tumor, nephrectomy 4 weeks later. Serial blood draws occurred at baseline and 2 and 4 weeks post-SBRT. The genes are TRBV4-2 and TRBJ1-5; TRBD1 matches 7 bases. This specimen consisted of blood, obtained from a patient whose treatment included radiotherapy and nephrectomy. This receptor was taken from a woman between 45 and 60 years old with renal cell carcinoma. The CDR3 region is CASSQEGTENQPQHF. CDR3 sequence (DNA): TGTGCCAGCAGCCAAGAAGGGACAGAAAATCAGCCCCAGCATTTT.